The next 31 T cell receptor beta chains were all read from a single sample in a study of blood T cell repertoires in COVID-19. Produced via immunoSEQ multiplex PCR; TCRdb's table is partial and in-frame only. The repertoire holds under 40,000 clones, roughly 84% seen once, with about 35% in the top ten. Sequencing input: peripheral blood. Receptor source: a man aged 65-85 years with active COVID-19.

The gene calls are TRBV18 and TRBJ2-3; tentatively, D is TRBD1 (6 bases). Trimming removed 4 bases from V and 0 bases from J, with 11 bases in between. The CDR3 has 15 residues. Germline V gives CDR1 KGHSH, CDR2 LQKENI. The CDR3 coding sequence is TGTGCCAGCTCACTACGAACAGGGAGCACAGATACGCAGTATTTT. Translation: CASSLRTGSTDTQYF.

The chain has TRBV19 and TRBJ1-2, with TRBD1 identical over 10 bases. The germline V gene encodes CDR1 LNHDA and CDR2 SQIVND (reference sequence). The CDR3 is 16 amino acids. The ends lost 4 bases at V and 8 bases at J; junction bases unmatched: 13. CDR3: CASSTPYFGTGDGYTF. Here the CDR3 DNA reads TGTGCCAGTAGTACGCCTTACTTCGGGACAGGGGACGGCTACACCTTC.

The chain employs TRBV28 and TRBJ1-2; 10 bases fit TRBD1. Germline CDR1 is MDHEN and CDR2 is SYDVKM. CDR3 length equals 15 residues. Unmatched junction bases numbered 4, after V lost 2 bases and J lost 4 bases. The CDR3 bases are TGTGCCAGCAGTTTAACTGACAGGGGGCTCTATGGCTACACCTTC. The encoded protein is CASSLTDRGLYGYTF.

V is TRBV29-1 and J is TRBJ2-7; 10 bases line up with TRBD2. V lost 2 bases, J lost 3 bases, and 13 bases stayed unmatched. Germline CDR1 SQVTM, CDR2 ANQGSEA. The CDR3 length is 17 residues. The chain's CDR3 is CSVEMVSGRTRFYEQYF. The CDR3 DNA follows: TGCAGCGTTGAAATGGTTAGCGGGAGGACTCGATTCTACGAGCAGTACTTC.

The chain carries TRBV28 and TRBJ2-2; 7 bases are a match to TRBD2. The trim removed 0 bases at V and 2 bases at J, leaving 9 bases unmatched. The CDR3 has 18 amino acids. Germline V gene lookup returns CDR1 MDHEN and CDR2 SYDVKM. The CDR3 DNA reads as TGTGCCAGCAGTTTATGGGGGATTGAGCGGGGTAACACCGGGGAGCTGTTTTTT. Amino acid sequence: CASSLWGIERGNTGELFF.

Comment on this clone: The limits of the CDR3 on the DNA are not certain, so only TCRdb's listed CDR3 is given. The chain links TRBV4-1 to TRBJ1-2. The CDR3 contains 12 residues when both ends are counted. From germline, CDR1 is MGHRA and CDR2 YSYEKL. The CDR3 protein is CASSFGPGGYTF.

V usage is TRBV3-1 (or the pseudogene TRBV3-2) and J usage is TRBJ1-2, with a possible D match to TRBD1 (6 bases). Looked up from germline, CDR1 is LGHDT and CDR2 is YNNKEL (reference sequence). Deletions cut 1 base from V and 5 bases from J, with 14 bases between. This CDR3 contains 15 residues. Here the CDR3 DNA reads TGTGCCAGCAGCCAAGCTCTACAGGGCATTTATGGCTACACCTTC. The encoded protein is CASSQALQGIYGYTF.

The V gene is TRBV9, the J gene TRBJ2-7; tentatively, D is TRBD2 (7 bases). The CDR3 consists of 14 residues. The V and J ends lost 2 bases and 6 bases respectively, with 15 bases between them. CDR1 and CDR2 from the germline V gene are SGDLS and YYNGEE. CDR3 sequence: CASSVRGGGGEQYF. The CDR3, as DNA: TGTGCCAGCAGCGTTCGGGGCGGGGGCGGCGAGCAGTACTTC.

CDR3 sequence reads: CASSQEGTGGGSPLHF. Here the CDR3 DNA reads TGTGCCAGCAGCCAAGAAGGGACAGGGGGGGGGTCACCCCTCCACTTT. The rearrangement joins TRBV4-2 to TRBJ1-6; TRBD1 matches 11 bases. There are 16 residues in the CDR3. Germline assignment: CDR1 LGHNA and CDR2 YNFKEQ. The J segment lost 10 bases and the V segment lost 0 bases, leaving 5 bases of the junction unmatched.

The chain joins TRBV13 to TRBJ2-1, with a weak D call TRBD1 (6 bases). Germline V gene data show CDR1 as PRHDT and CDR2 as FYEKMQ (reference sequence). Trimming left V 5 bases short and J 2 bases short, with 16 bases between. The CDR3 is 16 amino acids. The CDR3 region is CASSPSQGYPYNEQFF. The DNA of the CDR3 is TGTGCCAGCAGCCCGAGTCAGGGGTACCCCTACAATGAGCAGTTCTTC.

This chain connects TRBV29-1 to TRBJ1-2; maybe TRBD1 (5 bases). Trimming took off 7 bases at V and 3 bases at J, with 15 bases between the two ends. The CDR3 totals 13 residues. The germline gives CDR1 SQVTM, CDR2 ANQGSEA. DNA of the CDR3: TGCAGCGCAGGAACAGGTTCGGACTATGGCTACACCTTC. Amino acid sequence: CSAGTGSDYGYTF.

The chain joins TRBV28 to TRBJ1-1, with TRBD1 matching over 9 bases. V lost 8 bases to trimming and J lost 1 base; unmatched junction nucleotides: 8. This CDR3 region has 15 residues. The germline CDR1 and CDR2 sequences are MDHEN and SYDVKM. DNA for the CDR3: TGTGCCAGCCGGGGACAGGGTAAAGGGAACACTGAAGCTTTCTTT. It is translated as CASRGQGKGNTEAFF. The variable domain in full, with the rest retrieved from reference TRBV28 and TRBJ1-1, is DVKVTQSSRYLVKRTGEKVFLECVQDMDHENMFWYRQDPGLGLRLIYFSYDVKMKEKGDIPEGYSVSREKKERFSLILESASTNQTSMYLCASRGQGKGNTEAFFGQGTRLTVV.

The chain recombines TRBV19 with TRBJ2-3, with 14 bases aligning to TRBD2. V lost 4 bases to trimming and J lost 0 bases; unmatched junction nucleotides: 6. The CDR3 sequence is 18 residues long. Looked up from germline, CDR1 is LNHDA and CDR2 is SQIVND (reference sequence). The CDR3 here is CASSKRWTSGRSTDTQYF. The CDR3, as DNA: TGTGCCAGTAGTAAGAGGTGGACTAGCGGGAGGAGCACAGATACGCAGTATTTT.

This sequence joins TRBV6-5 and TRBJ2-1; D possibly corresponds to TRBD1 (5 bases). From germline, CDR1 is MNHEY and CDR2 SVGAGI. This CDR3 is 14 amino acids long. The ends were cut back, 11 bases at V and 4 bases at J, with 18 bases in the middle. The CDR3 reads CASGSYTVYNEQFF. In DNA form, the CDR3 reads TGTGCCTCAGGGTCCTATACGGTATACAATGAGCAGTTCTTC.

This chain uses TRBV18 with TRBJ1-6; tentative D call: TRBD1 (5 bases). The CDR3 sequence is 15 residues long. Per the germline V gene, CDR1 is KGHSH and CDR2 is LQKENI. V was shortened by 6 bases and J by 9 bases, with 18 bases between the two germline ends. The CDR3 nucleotides are TGTGCCAGCTCTACCGGGACCCAAGCGGGTTCACCCCTCCACTTT. Its translation: CASSTGTQAGSPLHF.

The chain carries TRBV4-1 and TRBJ2-1; 12 nucleotides align to TRBD2. Germline V CDR1 and CDR2: MGHRA, YSYEKL. The CDR3 spans 18 residues. J lost 3 bases, V lost 4 bases, and 10 bases had no gene match. The CDR3 sequence: CASSLSVGLAGIYNEQFF. The CDR3 DNA follows: TGCGCCAGCAGCCTAAGTGTTGGACTAGCGGGGATCTACAATGAGCAGTTCTTC.

V gene TRBV7-2 combines with J gene TRBJ2-3, with D hard to call. Trimming took 5 bases from V and 3 from J, leaving 15 bases between them. The V gene's germline CDR1 is SGHTA and CDR2 FQGNSA. The CDR3 contains 15 residues. In nucleotides, the CDR3 is TGTGCCAGCAGCCCCCGGCGGCTGGCTACAGATACGCAGTATTTT. Its protein product is CASSPRRLATDTQYF. The entire variable domain, with the rest obtained from reference TRBV7-2 and TRBJ2-3, is as follows: GAGVSQSPSNKVTEKGKDVELRCDPISGHTALYWYRQSLGQGLEFLIYFQGNSAPDKSGLPSDRFSAERTGGSVSTLTIQRTQQEDSAVYLCASSPRRLATDTQYFGPGTRLTVL.

This chain uses TRBV3-1 (or the pseudogene TRBV3-2) with TRBJ2-7, with 8 bases lining up with TRBD2. The CDR3 spans 15 residues. The V and J ends lost 2 bases and 3 bases, in that order; junction bases with no gene match: 6. CDR1 and CDR2 from the germline V gene are LGHDT and YNNKEL (reference sequence). This CDR3 is CASSQSGSGVYEQYF. CDR3 DNA: TGTGCCAGCAGCCAATCAGGTAGCGGGGTCTACGAGCAGTACTTC.

This chain joins TRBV5-6 and TRBJ2-7; 9 bases match TRBD1. The CDR3 contains 14 residues. The J segment lost 3 bases and the V segment lost 2 bases, leaving 3 bases of the junction unmatched. Germline-derived CDR1 and CDR2 are SGHDT and YYEEEE. This chain's CDR3 is CASSFGTGLYEQYF. CDR3 DNA sequence: TGTGCCAGCAGCTTTGGGACAGGGCTCTACGAGCAGTACTTC.

The rearrangement joins TRBV30 to TRBJ1-1; D unresolved. This CDR3 is 13 amino acids long. CDR1 and CDR2 (germline): GTSNPN, SVGIG (reference sequence). Trimming removed 4 bases from V and 3 bases from J, with 12 bases in between. The CDR3 is CAWKRYSYTEAFF. CDR3 bases: TGTGCCTGGAAGCGGTACAGCTACACTGAAGCTTTCTTT.

This rearrangement joins TRBV5-1 to TRBJ1-2; 7 bases agree with TRBD1. V lost 4 bases to trimming and J lost 1 base; unmatched junction nucleotides: 4. The CDR3 is made up of 14 amino acids. Germline assignment: CDR1 SGHRS and CDR2 YFSETQ. The CDR3 coding sequence is TGCGCCAGCAGCCCGGGACAGAATAACTATGGCTACACCTTC. Translating gives CASSPGQNNYGYTF.

The genes are TRBV28 and TRBJ1-1, with TRBD1 identical over 9 bases. This CDR3 has 14 amino acids. The V segment lost 6 bases and the J segment 4 bases; nucleotides outside the gene matches: 6. Germline-derived CDR1 and CDR2 are MDHEN and SYDVKM. The CDR3, as DNA: TGTGCCAGCAGACCCCCGACAGGGGGCACTGAAGCTTTCTTT. It encodes CASRPPTGGTEAFF.

The chain combines TRBV7-9 with TRBJ2-1, with D possibly TRBD1 on 6 matching bases. Trimming removed 5 bases at V and 2 bases at J, with 16 bases between. The germline gives CDR1 SEHNR, CDR2 FQNEAQ (reference sequence). The CDR3 is 16 amino acids. Written as DNA, the CDR3 is TGTGCCAGCAGCCCCAGTCAGGGGTTCACCTACAATGAGCAGTTCTTC. It is translated as CASSPSQGFTYNEQFF.

This chain links TRBV28 with TRBJ1-5; 9 bases fit TRBD1. CDR3 length equals 15 residues. The V and J ends lost 4 bases and 8 bases, in that order; junction bases with no gene match: 9. Germline lookup yields CDR1 MDHEN and CDR2 SYDVKM. The CDR3 DNA sequence: TGTGCCAGCAGTTCTCTACCCCGGACAGGGGAGCCCCAGCATTTT. This translates into CASSSLPRTGEPQHF. The full variable domain, in which reference TRBV28 and TRBJ1-5 provide the parts outside the CDR3, is DVKVTQSSRYLVKRTGEKVFLECVQDMDHENMFWYRQDPGLGLRLIYFSYDVKMKEKGDIPEGYSVSREKKERFSLILESASTNQTSMYLCASSSLPRTGEPQHFGDGTRLSIL.

V and J are TRBV7-9 and TRBJ1-1; TRBD1 matches at 9 bases. Germline values: CDR1 SEHNR, CDR2 FQNEAQ (reference sequence). This CDR3 comprises 14 residues. The J segment lost 1 base and the V segment lost 7 bases, leaving 4 bases of the junction unmatched. Here the CDR3 DNA reads TGTGCCAGCACCTTGACAGGGGGGAACACTGAAGCTTTCTTT. Its translation: CASTLTGGNTEAFF.

This sequence joins TRBV6-5 and TRBJ1-2; D unclear. Trimming cost V 0 bases and J 4 bases, with 9 bases left between them. The CDR3 consists of 14 residues. Germline CDR1 is MNHEY and CDR2 is SVGAGI. The CDR3 spells CASSYSRRVYGYTF. The CDR3 nucleotides are TGTGCCAGCAGTTACTCTCGGAGAGTCTATGGCTACACCTTC.

V is TRBV7-6 and J is TRBJ2-5; TRBD1 might be the D (6 bases). V shed 4 bases and J shed 2 bases, with 23 bases lying between them. Germline-derived CDR1 and CDR2 are SGHVS and FNYEAQ. The CDR3 has 18 residues. The CDR3 here is CASSSITFQGPAQETQYF. The CDR3 DNA follows: TGTGCCAGCAGCTCCATTACGTTTCAGGGGCCCGCACAAGAGACCCAGTACTTC. The full variable domain, in which reference TRBV7-6 and TRBJ2-5 provide the parts outside the CDR3, is GAGVSQSPRYKVTKRGQDVALRCDPISGHVSLYWYRQALGQGPEFLTYFNYEAQQDKSGLPNDRFSAERPEGSISTLTIQRTEQRDSAMYRCASSSITFQGPAQETQYFGPGTRLLVL.

The chain uses TRBV11-2 and TRBJ2-3; D gene uncertain. Germline V gene lookup returns CDR1 SGHAT and CDR2 FQNNGV. CDR3 size: 12 residues. The V end lost 2 bases, the J end lost 9 bases, and 9 bases lay between the germline ends. The CDR3 region is CASSLLSETQYF. The DNA of the CDR3 is TGTGCCAGCAGCTTATTATCGGAGACGCAGTATTTT.

V gene TRBV21-1 combines with J gene TRBJ2-2; the table's D call, TRBD1, has no DNA check behind it. TRBV21-1 is shown as a pseudogene. This CDR3 has 15 residues. The CDR3 DNA follows: TGTGCCAGCAGAAGGGACAGGGGGAGGGCCGGGGAGCTGTTTTTT. The encoded protein is CASRRDRGRAGELFF.

The chain joins TRBV11-2 to TRBJ2-1; tentatively, D is TRBD2 (5 bases). The CDR3 length is 15 residues. Germline CDR1 SGHAT, CDR2 FQNNGV. The V and J ends lost 5 bases and 8 bases respectively, with 19 bases between them. CDR3 coding DNA: TGTGCCAGCAGCACCTCGAGGGTAGCGTCATATGAGCAGTTCTTC. Translating it yields CASSTSRVASYEQFF. Full variable domain (missing parts from reference TRBV11-2 and TRBJ2-1): EAGVAQSPRYKIIEKRQSVAFWCNPISGHATLYWYQQILGQGPKLLIQFQNNGVVDDSQLPKDRFSAERLKGVDSTLKIQPAKLEDSAVYLCASSTSRVASYEQFFGPGTRLTVL.

In nucleotides, the CDR3 is TGCAGCGTAGGAGGAGGGGCGCGGGGCACTGAAGCTTTCTTT. As protein: CSVGGGARGTEAFF. This chain connects TRBV29-1 to TRBJ1-1, with D possibly matching TRBD1 (5 bases). Germline CDR1 and CDR2: SQVTM and ANQGSEA. The CDR3 spans 14 residues. Deletions cut 6 bases from V and 4 bases from J, with 18 bases between.